The rows below give T cell receptor beta chains drawn from one sample of a study of beta chain features in type 1 diabetes. TCRdb's copy holds only in-frame clones and misses some; the assay was immunoSEQ multiplex PCR. The sample lists hundreds of thousands of clones; around an eighth were seen once. Sequenced input: naive CD4+ T cells from blood. Source of these receptors: a man younger than 35 with type 1 diabetes. Each CDR3 is given with its conserved first and last residue. Fields, in order: CDR3 protein, CDR3 DNA, J gene, V gene, clone size, D gene. A D gene is named only where the DNA matches it firmly. Size values are once, few and many counts, or a class for expanded clones, and some rows have none.

CDR3aa: CAWSRTGGSGELFF; CDR3nt: TGTGCCTGGAGTAGGACAGGGGGTTCCGGGGAGCTGTTTTTT; j_gene: TRBJ2-2; v_gene: TRBV30; abundance: few; d_gene: TRBD1
CDR3aa: CASSYRDRDTQYF; CDR3nt: TGTGCCAGCAGTTACCGAGACAGAGATACGCAGTATTTT; j_gene: TRBJ2-3; v_gene: TRBV6-5; abundance: few; d_gene: -
CDR3aa: CASSVKGGTEAFF; CDR3nt: TGTGCCAGCAGTGTTAAGGGAGGCACTGAAGCTTTCTTT; j_gene: TRBJ1-1; v_gene: TRBV6-1; abundance: -; d_gene: -
CDR3aa: CASSEYVGADEQFF; CDR3nt: TGCGCCAGCAGTGAGTACGTTGGGGCCGATGAGCAGTTCTTC; j_gene: TRBJ2-1; v_gene: TRBV10-2; abundance: few; d_gene: -
CDR3aa: CASSFRTGRVVETQYF; CDR3nt: TGTGCCAGCAGTTTCCGGACCGGGCGGGTTGTCGAGACCCAGTACTTC; j_gene: TRBJ2-5; v_gene: TRBV7-2; abundance: few; d_gene: -
CDR3aa: CASSLSPREIDTQYF; CDR3nt: TGTGCCAGCAGCTTAAGTCCGCGGGAAATAGATACGCAGTATTTT; j_gene: TRBJ2-3; v_gene: TRBV13; abundance: -; d_gene: -
CDR3aa: CASSERTGGPYEQYF; CDR3nt: TGTGCCAGCAGTGAAAGGACAGGGGGCCCCTACGAGCAGTACTTC; j_gene: TRBJ2-7; v_gene: TRBV6-1; abundance: -; d_gene: TRBD1
CDR3aa: CSVGYQGAGYTF; CDR3nt: TGCAGCGTTGGGTATCAGGGGGCCGGCTACACCTTC; j_gene: TRBJ1-2; v_gene: TRBV29-1; abundance: few; d_gene: TRBD1
CDR3aa: CASSIWAGELFF; CDR3nt: TGTGCCAGTAGTATATGGGCCGGGGAGCTGTTTTTT; j_gene: TRBJ2-2; v_gene: TRBV19; abundance: many; d_gene: -
CDR3aa: CAWSGLAGDQETQYF; CDR3nt: TGTGCCTGGAGTGGACTAGCGGGCGACCAAGAGACCCAGTACTTC; j_gene: TRBJ2-5; v_gene: TRBV30; abundance: few; d_gene: TRBD2